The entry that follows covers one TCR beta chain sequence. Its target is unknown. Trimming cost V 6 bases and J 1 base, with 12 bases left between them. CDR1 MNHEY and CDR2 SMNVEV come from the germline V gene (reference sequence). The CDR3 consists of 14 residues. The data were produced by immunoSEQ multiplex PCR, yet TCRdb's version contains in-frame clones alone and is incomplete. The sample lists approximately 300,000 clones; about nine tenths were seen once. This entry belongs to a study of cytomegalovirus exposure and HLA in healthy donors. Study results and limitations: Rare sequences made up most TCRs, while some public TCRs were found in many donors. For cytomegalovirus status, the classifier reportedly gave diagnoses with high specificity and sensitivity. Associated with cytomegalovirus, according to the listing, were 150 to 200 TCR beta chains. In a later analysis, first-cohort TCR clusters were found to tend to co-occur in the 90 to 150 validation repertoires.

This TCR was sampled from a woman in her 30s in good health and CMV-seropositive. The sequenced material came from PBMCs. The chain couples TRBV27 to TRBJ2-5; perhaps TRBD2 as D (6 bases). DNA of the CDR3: TGTGCCAGCAGAGAAATAGCGGTCCAAGAGACCCAGTACTTC. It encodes CASREIAVQETQYF.